Listed below are T cell receptor beta chains from one sample, sequenced in a study of neurological immune-mediated disorders. TCRdb fed the 5' RACE reads into MiXCR, producing one record per CDR3 protein. Among 35,000 to 40,000 distinct CDR3 sequences listed, around 10% were seen once. Sequencing was carried out using PBMCs. The receptor source for this set is a man aged 60-69 years with HTLV-1-associated myelopathy (HAM/TSP). Each CDR3 is given with its conserved first and last residue.

V gene	J gene	CDR3 protein
TRBV5-1	TRBJ2-5	CASRRGTGGVGETQYF
TRBV29-1	TRBJ2-2	CSVGLGRLGTGELFF
TRBV14	TRBJ2-2	CASSPRRGQGNVRTGELFF
TRBV3-1	TRBJ2-1	CASSQDPGLYNEQFF
TRBV20-1	TRBJ2-1	CSASKRGTLYNEQFF
TRBV6-1	TRBJ1-1	CASSGGRRTEAFF
TRBV5-1	TRBJ1-2	CASSATRDNYGYTF
TRBV4-1	TRBJ2-1	CASSQGRTGGRGNEQFF
TRBV4-2	TRBJ2-7	CASSQDGSSSYEQYF
TRBV6-6	TRBJ1-1	CASSYEGAVTEAFF
TRBV3-1	TRBJ1-5	CASSQGLGQPQHF
TRBV5-1	TRBJ2-1	CASSFPSDGNEQFF
TRBV10-3	TRBJ1-6	CAISDKSLTNSPLHF
TRBV29-1	TRBJ2-7	CSVGDGGGRNEQYF
TRBV19	TRBJ1-5	CASSNRSQLNNQPQHF
TRBV3-1	TRBJ2-4	CASSLGRGNIQYF
TRBV5-1	TRBJ2-1	CASSGTSGLGSYNEQFF